This T cell receptor beta chain comes out of a study of OX40 agonist ivuxolimab in advanced cancers. Study outcomes and limitations: Not determined was the antigen specificity of the expanded peripheral T cells.

Libraries were prepared by immunoSEQ multiplex PCR; TCRdb keeps only in-frame clonotypes and omits some of them. The sample consists of tens of thousands of clones, around 86% of them appearing once. This CDR3 has 16 amino acids. Germline assignment: CDR1 MNHEY and CDR2 SMNVEV (reference sequence). After removal of 5 bases from V and 3 bases from J, the junction contained 13 bases not matched to a gene. Remarks on this clone: What it binds is not known.

The chain combines TRBV27 with TRBJ2-7; 7 nucleotides line up with TRBD1. This receptor was taken from an adult with an advanced solid tumor such as melanoma, head and neck, liver or kidney cancer. Sequencing used CD4+ or CD8+ T cells sorted from blood, obtained in a trial of the OX40 agonist ivuxolimab. The CDR3 region is CASSVDRVSLNYEQYF. The CDR3 DNA is TGTGCCAGCAGTGTCGACAGGGTGTCTCTTAACTACGAGCAGTACTTC.